The 30 T cell receptor beta chains reported below all come from one sample, sequenced in a study of T-cell memory formation after mild COVID-19. TCRdb re-called the 5' RACE reads with MiXCR, one entry per CDR3 protein. The sample contains around 370,000 distinct CDR3 sequences, about 21% of which appear only once. The material sequenced was PBMCs or a T cell subset sorted from them (not recorded which). The source is an adult woman who had mild COVID-19 (a few samples of this study predate the infection). Cell type and time point are not known.

CDR3 in DNA: TGTGCCAGCAGTGAACGGACAGGCAAAAACATTCAGTACTTC. This gives the protein CASSERTGKNIQYF. V and J are TRBV2 and TRBJ2-4; TRBD1 agrees at 7 bases. This CDR3 region has 14 residues. V dropped 2 bases and J dropped 3; count of bases not matched to a gene: 1. Germline-derived CDR1 and CDR2 are SNHLY and FYNNEI.

The chain couples TRBV6-2 or TRBV6-3 to TRBJ2-7; D could derive from TRBD1 or TRBD2 (5 bases each). The CDR3 consists of 13 residues. Germline V gene lookup returns CDR1 MNHEY and CDR2 SVGEGT. V was cut by 9 bases and J by 4 bases, with 16 bases left in between. The CDR3 nucleotides are TGTGCCAGTAGGGACCCCGTCGGATACGAGCAGTACTTC. Translating gives CASRDPVGYEQYF.

The chain joins TRBV5-1 to TRBJ2-1; 7 bases line up with TRBD1. Trimming at V came to 0 bases and at J to 8 bases, leaving 11 bases not matched to a gene. The CDR3 consists of 16 residues. Per germline, CDR1 SGHRS and CDR2 YFSETQ. The DNA for the CDR3 is TGCGCCAGCAGCTTGGCGGCGAACAGGGGTTTCGATGAGCAGTTCTTC. This sequence encodes CASSLAANRGFDEQFF.

The chain is built from TRBV12-3 or TRBV12-4 and TRBJ1-1; D remains unclear. Trimming took off 1 base at V and 1 base at J, with 7 bases between the two ends. The CDR3 extends over 14 amino acids. The CDR3 nucleotides read TGTGCCAGCAGTTTAGTGGAACAGAACACTGAAGCTTTCTTT. This gives the protein CASSLVEQNTEAFF.

The gene calls are TRBV5-1 and TRBJ2-7; D possibly corresponds to TRBD2 (6 bases). V was shortened by 4 bases and J by 0 bases, with 35 bases between the two germline ends. The CDR3 is 22 amino acids. Germline V lookup: CDR1 SGHRS, CDR2 YFSETQ. CDR3 sequence reads: CASSRDSMFLASSALTSYEQYF. The CDR3 bases are TGCGCCAGCAGCCGAGATTCCATGTTCCTAGCGTCCTCTGCCCTCACCTCCTACGAGCAGTACTTC.

The chain recombines TRBV5-1 with TRBJ1-1; TRBD1 aligns across 9 bases. The trim removed 5 bases at V and 2 bases at J, leaving 4 bases unmatched. In germline, CDR1 is SGHRS, CDR2 YFSETQ. The CDR3 is 14 amino acids. DNA of the CDR3: TGCGCCAGCAGGCCGGGACAGGGAAACACTGAAGCTTTCTTT. It yields the protein CASRPGQGNTEAFF.

This clonotype was seen a handful of times. J is TRBJ1-1 and V is TRBV28, with 8 bases lining up with TRBD1. The CDR3 has 15 amino acids. The germline V gene encodes CDR1 MDHEN and CDR2 SYDVKM. Trimming at V came to 5 bases and at J to 1 base, leaving 6 bases not matched to a gene. Here the CDR3 DNA reads TGTGCCAGCAGTCTCGGACAGGGATGGAACACTGAAGCTTTCTTT. The encoded protein is CASSLGQGWNTEAFF.

This chain connects TRBV24-1 to TRBJ1-5; D unclear. CDR3 length equals 16 residues. V was pared by 2 bases and J by 5 bases, with 15 bases between. From germline, CDR1 is KGHDR and CDR2 SFDVKD. CDR3 bases: TGTGCCACCAGTGATTCCCGCGCGAGCGATTATCAGCCCCAGCATTTT. Its translation: CATSDSRASDYQPQHF.

This clonotype was detected only a few times. V is TRBV4-3 and J is TRBJ2-3; a possible D gene is TRBD2 (5 bases). V was trimmed by 1 base and J by 4 bases, leaving 15 bases between them. This CDR3 is built from 16 residues. In germline, CDR1 is LGHNA, CDR2 YSLEER. In DNA, the CDR3 is TGCGCCAGCAGCCAAGGGCTAGCACTGGGGTCAGATACGCAGTATTTT. This translates into CASSQGLALGSDTQYF.

This clonotype appeared a few times. This chain joins TRBV29-1 and TRBJ2-7, with D hard to call. This CDR3 contains 13 residues. V lost 3 bases and J lost 6, with 15 bases in between. CDR1 is SQVTM, CDR2 ANQGSEA, per germline. CDR3 DNA: TGCAGCGTTGAGACCCCCAACGCAGGCGAGCAGTACTTC. It yields the protein CSVETPNAGEQYF.

This rearrangement joins TRBV12-3 or TRBV12-4 to TRBJ2-3, with 8 positions matching TRBD2. The CDR3 has 15 residues. The ends lost 8 bases at V and 3 bases at J; junction bases unmatched: 10. CDR3 residues: CASLLLAEGTDTQYF. CDR3 sequence (DNA): TGTGCCAGCCTACTACTAGCGGAGGGAACAGATACGCAGTATTTT.

The gene calls are TRBV20-1 and TRBJ2-5, with TRBD1 as a possible D gene (5 bases). Trimming cost V 1 base and J 2 bases, with 23 bases left between them. Germline assignment: CDR1 DFQATT and CDR2 SNEGSKA (reference sequence). The length of the CDR3 is 18 residues. This CDR3 reads CSARGILLGQGYQETQYF. CDR3 bases: TGCAGTGCTAGAGGGATTCTTTTGGGGCAGGGATATCAAGAGACCCAGTACTTC.

A few counts support this clonotype. CDR3 nucleotide sequence: TGTCCTCAGACTAGCGGGGCCACAGATACGCAGTATTTT. Amino acid sequence: CPQTSGATDTQYF. This chain joins TRBV6-2 or TRBV6-3 and TRBJ2-3; 11 bases match TRBD2. Germline CDR1 MNHEY, CDR2 SVGEGT. CDR3 length equals 13 residues.

This clonotype was counted only a few times. V usage is TRBV28 and J usage is TRBJ1-4, with TRBD1 as a possible D gene (6 bases). Trimming cost V 6 bases and J 6 bases, with 14 bases left between them. Germline loops: CDR1 MDHEN, CDR2 SYDVKM. The CDR3 runs 14 residues. The DNA for the CDR3 is TGTGCCAGCAGAACTGGGGGGGGCGATGAAAAACTGTTTTTT. Its protein is CASRTGGGDEKLFF.

This sequence joins TRBV11-2 and TRBJ1-2; possible D gene TRBD1, 6 bases. The V end was cut by 3 bases, the J end by 0 bases, with 17 bases between. The germline CDR1 and CDR2 sequences are SGHAT and FQNNGV. This CDR3 has 17 residues. The CDR3, as DNA: TGTGCCAGCAGCTTGACAGGAGGTGGGGGAGCTAACTATGGCTACACCTTC. This gives the protein CASSLTGGGGANYGYTF. The complete variable domain, with remaining parts taken from reference TRBV11-2 and TRBJ1-2, reads EAGVAQSPRYKIIEKRQSVAFWCNPISGHATLYWYQQILGQGPKLLIQFQNNGVVDDSQLPKDRFSAERLKGVDSTLKIQPAKLEDSAVYLCASSLTGGGGANYGYTFGSGTRLTVV.

The chain carries TRBV3-1 and TRBJ2-7; TRBD2 matches 7 bases. The CDR3 is 15 amino acids. The germline V gene encodes CDR1 LGHDT and CDR2 YNNKEL (reference sequence). V trimming: 4 bases; J trimming: 4 bases; junction bases outside the gene matches: 10. The CDR3 spells CASSRNPGLQYEQYF. CDR3 in DNA: TGTGCCAGCAGCCGAAATCCGGGACTACAGTACGAGCAGTACTTC.

This clonotype has only a few counts. The rearrangement links TRBV2 to TRBJ2-7, with D unresolved. Germline V CDR1 and CDR2: SNHLY, FYNNEI. The V end lost 8 bases, the J end lost 3 bases, and 8 bases lay between the germline ends. CDR3 length: 11 residues. CDR3 DNA: TGTGCCAGCGGAAATGGCTACGAGCAGTACTTC. Protein sequence: CASGNGYEQYF. The full variable domain, rest sourced from reference TRBV2 and TRBJ2-7, is EPEVTQTPSHQVTQMGQEVILRCVPISNHLYFYWYRQILGQKVEFLVSFYNNEISEKSEIFDDQFSVERPDGSNFTLKIRSTKLEDSAMYFCASGNGYEQYFGPGTRLTVT.

The CDR3 loop is CASSVGNSGSAGELFF. DNA for the CDR3: TGTGCCAGCAGCGTAGGAAATAGCGGGAGCGCCGGGGAGCTGTTTTTT. This chain connects TRBV9 to TRBJ2-2, with 9 bases that match TRBD2. J was trimmed by 6 bases and V by 0 bases; bases with no gene match: 6. This CDR3 region has 16 residues. Germline CDR1 and CDR2: SGDLS and YYNGEE.

The chain recombines TRBV29-1 with TRBJ1-1; D remains ambiguous. The CDR3 is 12 residues long. Germline CDR1 SQVTM, CDR2 ANQGSEA. V was shortened by 2 bases and J by 2 bases, with 6 bases between the two germline ends. CDR3: CSVESANTEAFF. The CDR3, as DNA: TGCAGCGTTGAATCAGCTAACACTGAAGCTTTCTTT.

V is TRBV12-3 or TRBV12-4 and J is TRBJ1-1, with 7 nucleotides matching TRBD1. V gave up 3 bases and J gave up 7 bases; unmatched junction bases: 8. This CDR3 is built from 14 residues. CDR3 sequence (DNA): TGTGCCAGCAGTTTTAGTCCCAGGGGGAGTGAAGCTTTCTTT. It yields the protein CASSFSPRGSEAFF.

The rearrangement joins TRBV5-1 to TRBJ1-1; D is uncertain. Trimming stripped 3 bases from V and 0 bases from J, with 9 bases between. Germline CDR1 and CDR2: SGHRS and YFSETQ. The CDR3 has 14 residues. The CDR3 coding sequence is TGCGCCAGCAGCTACGCGAGGATGAACACTGAAGCTTTCTTT. Translation gives CASSYARMNTEAFF.

This clonotype was counted only a few times. V usage is TRBV25-1 and J usage is TRBJ2-7; a weak D match, TRBD1 (5 bases). Germline V gives CDR1 MGHDK, CDR2 SYGVNS. CDR3 size: 14 residues. The V end lost 3 bases, the J end lost 2 bases, and 11 bases lay between the germline ends. This CDR3 is CASSEFRAPYEQYF. CDR3 DNA: TGTGCCAGCAGTGAGTTCAGGGCCCCCTACGAGCAGTACTTC.

The chain is built from TRBV29-1 and TRBJ2-2; the D is unclear. The germline CDR1 and CDR2 sequences are SQVTM and ANQGSEA. The CDR3 covers 14 residues. V dropped 4 bases and J dropped 4 bases, with 13 bases sitting between them. The CDR3 DNA is TGCAGCGTTGTGGGCAGATCTATCACCGGGGAGCTGTTTTTT. Protein sequence: CSVVGRSITGELFF.

This clonotype was picked up one time. The V and J genes are TRBV7-9 and TRBJ1-1; tentative D call: TRBD1 (6 bases). The germline gives CDR1 SEHNR, CDR2 FQNEAQ (reference sequence). The V end was cut by 5 bases, the J end by 1 base, with 14 bases between. This CDR3 is built from 15 residues. The CDR3 bases are TGTGCCAGCAGCCCGGTGGGACACCCGAACACTGAAGCTTTCTTT. Its protein is CASSPVGHPNTEAFF.

This clonotype was seen more than once but under ten times. The chain has TRBV9 and TRBJ2-3; a possible D gene is TRBD1 (5 bases). CDR1 is SGDLS and CDR2 is YYNGEE in the germline V gene. CDR3 length equals 11 residues. V was shortened by 7 bases and J by 6 bases, with 9 bases between the two germline ends. CDR3 sequence: CASGRGDTQYF. The CDR3 DNA reads TGTGCCAGCGGAAGGGGCGATACGCAGTATTTT.

The V call is TRBV12-3 or TRBV12-4, the J call TRBJ2-3, with 8 bases fitting TRBD2. J was trimmed by 2 bases and V by 3 bases; bases with no gene match: 4. This CDR3 is built from 15 residues. CDR3 DNA: TGTGCCAGCAGTTTGGAGCGGGGGTTCACAGATACGCAGTATTTT. This codes for CASSLERGFTDTQYF.

The rearrangement joins TRBV12-3 or TRBV12-4 to TRBJ2-4; D unclear. Deletions cut 2 bases from V and 0 bases from J, with 5 bases between. The CDR3 runs 14 residues. The CDR3 loop reads CASSLKVAKNIQYF. For the CDR3, the DNA is TGTGCCAGCAGTTTAAAGGTAGCCAAAAACATTCAGTACTTC.

This rearrangement joins TRBV7-6 to TRBJ1-5; D may be TRBD1 (6 bases). Germline CDR1 and CDR2: SGHVS and FNYEAQ. This CDR3 region has 16 residues. Trimming removed 5 bases at V and 0 bases at J, with 14 bases between. In DNA form, the CDR3 reads TGTGCCAGCAGCAAAGGGGGGGCTTATAGCAATCAGCCCCAGCATTTT. Translated, it gives CASSKGGAYSNQPQHF.

The CDR3 protein is CASSTRGQGADTQYF. CDR3 sequence (DNA): TGTGCCAGCAGCACCAGAGGACAGGGTGCAGATACGCAGTATTTT. This sequence joins TRBV7-9 and TRBJ2-3, with 8 bases identical to TRBD1. The CDR3 spans 15 residues. The J segment lost 4 bases and the V segment lost 5 bases, leaving 8 bases of the junction unmatched. Germline V gives CDR1 SEHNR, CDR2 FQNEAQ (reference sequence).

There are a few counts of this clonotype. This sequence joins TRBV14 and TRBJ2-5; 14 positions agree with TRBD2. The CDR3 covers 16 residues. The V gene's germline CDR1 is SGHDN and CDR2 FVKESK. V gave up 5 bases and J gave up 7 bases; unmatched junction bases: 9. CDR3 sequence (DNA): TGTGCCAGCAGCTATGGGACTAGCGGGAGCTACACGACCCAGTACTTC. Protein sequence: CASSYGTSGSYTTQYF.